The present T cell receptor (beta chain) was sequenced within a study of CD8 T cells in ankylosing spondylitis. In this sample, this clonotype turned up a few times. The CDR3 has 16 residues. Germline V gene lookup returns CDR1 MNHEY and CDR2 SMNVEV (reference sequence). V dropped 6 bases and J dropped 6; count of bases not matched to a gene: 12. In TCRdb, the 5' RACE reads were re-called with MiXCR into one record per CDR3 protein. Of about 340,000 distinct CDR3 sequences in the sample, roughly 22% were seen once. The sample consisted of blood, either unsorted or a sorted T cell fraction (not recorded which). The origin of this receptor is a male donor with ankylosing spondylitis or in good health (not recorded which). The chain carries TRBV27 and TRBJ1-2; TRBD1 agrees at 11 bases. DNA for the CDR3: TGTGCCAGCAGCGAAATCCAGGGACAGGGGGGGAATGGCTACACCTTC. Protein: CASSEIQGQGGNGYTF.